Below are 21 T cell receptor beta chains sequenced from a single sample in a study of Tregs in tolerant kidney transplant recipients. Data came from immunoSEQ multiplex PCR; TCRdb stores just in-frame clones and leaves some out. This table has about 15,000 clones, 80% appearing once. The specimen was Tregs from blood, collected before the transplant. These receptors were collected from a human donor who received a combined kidney and bone marrow transplant.

The chain couples TRBV5-1 to TRBJ2-3, with 8 bases that match TRBD2. V lost 3 bases to trimming and J lost 6 bases; unmatched junction nucleotides: 9. Germline V gives CDR1 SGHRS, CDR2 YFSETQ. The CDR3 extends over 15 amino acids. The CDR3 bases are TGCGCCAGCAGCTCATCGGGGGGGGGAGTTGATACGCAGTATTTT. This gives the protein CASSSSGGGVDTQYF.

This clone was seen a single time. This rearrangement joins TRBV29-1 to TRBJ2-7; D is possibly TRBD2 (5 bases). Trimming shortened V by 4 bases and J by 7 bases, and 11 bases separated the two germline ends. Germline CDR1 reads SQVTM; CDR2 reads ANQGSEA. The CDR3 runs to 11 residues. The CDR3 loop reads CSVAGIGEQYF. CDR3 sequence (DNA): TGCAGCGTTGCCGGGATAGGGGAGCAGTACTTC.

The rearrangement joins TRBV2 to TRBJ1-6, with 7 bases that match TRBD1. CDR1 and CDR2 from the germline V gene are SNHLY and FYNNEI. The CDR3 is made up of 15 amino acids. The trim removed 7 bases at V and 7 bases at J, leaving 10 bases unmatched. In nucleotides, the CDR3 is TGTGCCAGCAAGAACTCCGGGACAGCCAATTCACCCCTCCACTTT. It yields the protein CASKNSGTANSPLHF.

The rearrangement joins TRBV11-2 to TRBJ1-1, with D hard to call. This CDR3 has 13 residues. The germline V gene encodes CDR1 SGHAT and CDR2 FQNNGV. The V end was cut by 0 bases, the J end by 6 bases, with 8 bases between. CDR3 DNA sequence: TGTGCCAGCAGCTTAGATACGAGGGCTGAAGCTTTCTTT. Protein: CASSLDTRAEAFF.

This clone has a handful of counts. The rearrangement links TRBV28 to TRBJ2-7; D possibly corresponds to TRBD1 (7 bases). This CDR3 region has 12 residues. V was trimmed by 6 bases and J by 9 bases, leaving 15 bases between them. Germline assignment: CDR1 MDHEN and CDR2 SYDVKM. CDR3 sequence reads: CASSLQGRGQYF. As DNA, the CDR3 is TGTGCCAGCAGCCTACAGGGGCGGGGGCAGTACTTC.

The J gene is TRBJ2-7, the V gene TRBV5-6; TRBD2 is a possible D gene (5 bases). V was trimmed by 0 bases and J by 3 bases, leaving 7 bases between them. The CDR3 runs to 13 residues. Looked up from germline, CDR1 is SGHDT and CDR2 is YYEEEE. The DNA of the CDR3 is TGTGCCAGCAGCTTGGTCGGGGTCTACGAGCAGTACTTC. The encoded protein is CASSLVGVYEQYF.

This clone appeared a few times. V usage is TRBV25-1 and J usage is TRBJ2-7, with 8 bases aligning to TRBD1. The J segment lost 2 bases and the V segment lost 4 bases, leaving 7 bases of the junction unmatched. This CDR3 has 15 amino acids. Germline V gives CDR1 MGHDK, CDR2 SYGVNS. Here the CDR3 DNA reads TGTGCCAGCAGTGCATCGACAGGGGATACCTACGAGCAGTACTTC. Translated: CASSASTGDTYEQYF.

V gene TRBV6-1 combines with J gene TRBJ1-2; D remains unclear. This CDR3 comprises 13 residues. V was shortened by 1 base and J by 6 bases, with 9 bases between the two germline ends. CDR1 and CDR2 from the germline V gene are MNHNS and SASEGT. The CDR3 DNA reads TGTGCCAGCAGTGAAGGAGGGTTGGATGGCTACACCTTC. The encoded protein is CASSEGGLDGYTF.

This clone was seen a few times. The chain combines TRBV5-4 with TRBJ1-2; TRBD1 matches at 12 bases. Germline V CDR1 and CDR2: SGHNT, YYREEE (reference sequence). The V and J ends lost 1 base and 6 bases, in that order; junction bases with no gene match: 7. This CDR3 comprises 16 residues. The CDR3 loop is CASSLRPGTGGDGYTF. The CDR3 bases are TGTGCCAGCAGCTTGCGTCCCGGGACAGGGGGCGATGGCTACACCTTC.

This chain links TRBV9 with TRBJ2-5; TRBD2 is a possible D gene (6 bases). This CDR3 is 14 amino acids long. Per the germline V gene, CDR1 is SGDLS and CDR2 is YYNGEE. Deletions cut 0 bases from V and 5 bases from J, with 11 bases between. CDR3 coding DNA: TGTGCCAGCAGCGTAGAGGGAGGTGGGGAGACCCAGTACTTC. It yields the protein CASSVEGGGETQYF.

This chain joins TRBV5-4 and TRBJ2-1; the D gene is possibly TRBD2 (6 bases). The germline V and J ends were trimmed by 2 bases and 5 bases, with 11 bases remaining between them. The CDR3 consists of 14 residues. Germline V gene lookup returns CDR1 SGHNT and CDR2 YYREEE (reference sequence). CDR3 sequence (DNA): TGTGCCAGCAGCTTCTCTAGCGTCCACAATGAGCAGTTCTTC. Its protein product is CASSFSSVHNEQFF.

This sequence joins TRBV7-2 and TRBJ2-7, with D possibly TRBD1 on 5 matching bases. This CDR3 region has 14 residues. Per the germline V gene, CDR1 is SGHTA and CDR2 is FQGNSA. Deletions cut 3 bases from V and 2 bases from J, with 11 bases between. The CDR3 sequence is CASSFMDIAYEQYF. In nucleotides, the CDR3 is TGTGCCAGCAGCTTTATGGACATCGCCTACGAGCAGTACTTC.

A single count supports this clone. The chain has TRBV6-6 and TRBJ1-4; D unresolved. The CDR3 is made up of 11 amino acids. V was trimmed by 5 bases and J by 8 bases, leaving 6 bases between them. Per the germline V gene, CDR1 is MNHNY and CDR2 is SVGAGI (reference sequence). The CDR3: CASSKSEKLFF. The CDR3, as DNA: TGTGCCAGCAGTAAATCAGAAAAACTGTTTTTT.

The V gene is TRBV19, the J gene TRBJ1-5; the match to TRBD1 covers 10 bases. V lost 3 bases, J lost 16 bases, and 6 bases stayed unmatched. There are 12 residues in the CDR3. The germline gives CDR1 LNHDA, CDR2 SQIVND (reference sequence). The DNA of the CDR3 is TGTGCCAGTAGTATGGACAGGGGGGATTTACATTTT. This codes for CASSMDRGDLHF.

The V gene is TRBV4-2, the J gene TRBJ2-3; 10 bases fit TRBD1. The CDR3 runs 15 residues. The V segment lost 0 bases and the J segment 4 bases; nucleotides outside the gene matches: 1. Germline CDR1 LGHNA, CDR2 YNFKEQ. CDR3 nucleotide sequence: TGTGCCAGCAGCCAAGATGGGACAGGGGCAGATACGCAGTATTTT. This translates into CASSQDGTGADTQYF.

The rearrangement joins TRBV19 to TRBJ2-7, with D perhaps matching TRBD1 (6 bases). The CDR3 has 14 amino acids. The V gene's germline CDR1 is LNHDA and CDR2 SQIVND (reference sequence). The V and J ends lost 4 bases and 2 bases respectively, with 12 bases between them. The CDR3 spells CASSRAGTTYEQYF. CDR3 DNA sequence: TGTGCCAGTAGTAGGGCCGGGACAACCTACGAGCAGTACTTC.

This clone rates as medium-sized. V gene TRBV5-4 combines with J gene TRBJ2-1; 8 bases map to TRBD1. The CDR3 sequence is 15 residues long. CDR1 is SGHNT, CDR2 YYREEE, per germline (reference sequence). Trimming cost V 4 bases and J 2 bases; bases outside gene matches: 5. CDR3 bases: TGTGCCAGCAGCCTAGACAGGGGCCCCTACAATGAGCAGTTCTTC. Protein product: CASSLDRGPYNEQFF.

This clone was recorded only once. The chain carries TRBV11-3 and TRBJ2-7; TRBD1 is a possible D gene (6 bases). CDR1 is SGHNT and CDR2 is YENEEA in the germline V gene. V lost 6 bases to trimming and J lost 3 bases, with 9 bases between them. This CDR3 spans 12 amino acids. CDR3 sequence reads: CASSKQGYEQYF. DNA for the CDR3: TGTGCCAGCAGTAAACAGGGCTACGAGCAGTACTTC.

This chain uses TRBV5-1 with TRBJ2-5, with TRBD1 identical over 7 bases. J was trimmed by 3 bases and V by 3 bases; bases with no gene match: 5. The CDR3 runs to 14 residues. The V gene's germline CDR1 is SGHRS and CDR2 YFSETQ. The CDR3 bases are TGCGCCAGCAGCTACCACAGGGGCGAAGAGACCCAGTACTTC. Protein sequence: CASSYHRGEETQYF.

The chain joins TRBV4-1 to TRBJ2-2, with D possibly matching TRBD2 (5 bases). Germline CDR1 is MGHRA and CDR2 is YSYEKL. The CDR3 is 16 residues long. V gave up 2 bases and J gave up 6 bases, with 16 bases separating them. The CDR3 DNA is TGCGCCAGCAGCCAATCGGGATCCTCTCGCGCCGGGGAGCTGTTTTTT. Translated, it gives CASSQSGSSRAGELFF.

The chain has TRBV29-1 and TRBJ1-2, with TRBD1 matching over 7 bases. Germline V gene data show CDR1 as SQVTM and CDR2 as ANQGSEA. The CDR3 is made up of 12 amino acids. J was trimmed by 4 bases and V by 7 bases; bases with no gene match: 6. CDR3 sequence (DNA): TGCAGCGGCCTACAGGGGACCTATGGCTACACCTTC. It is translated as CSGLQGTYGYTF.